One sample yielded the 25 T cell receptor beta chains listed below, sequenced in a study of T cells expressing NK-cell markers. TCRdb processed the 5' RACE reads again and assigns one entry to each CDR3 protein, with no DNA. The repertoire table contains some 140,000 distinct CDR3 sequences. The specimen was blood T cells: a sorted CD56 or NKG2C T cell subset, CD4+ or CD8+ T cells, or bulk PBMC T cells (not recorded which). The receptors were sampled from a woman in her fifties or sixties in good health.

Here the CDR3 reads CASSAGSNTEAFF. V is TRBV5-1 and J is TRBJ1-1. CDR1 and CDR2 (germline): SGHRS, YFSETQ. The CDR3 sequence is 13 residues long.

The chain is built from TRBV2 and TRBJ2-2; TCRdb calls TRBD2, which cannot be checked without DNA. The germline gives CDR1 SNHLY, CDR2 FYNNEI. The CDR3 is 16 amino acids. The CDR3 sequence: CASSAFLAESEGELFF.

The rearrangement links TRBV5-6 to TRBJ2-7; lacking DNA, the TRBD1 call made by TCRdb goes unchecked. Germline-derived CDR1 and CDR2 are SGHDT and YYEEEE. The CDR3 has 16 residues. The CDR3 spells CASTQGQGALGYEQYF.

The genes are TRBV27 and TRBJ2-2. This CDR3 is 16 amino acids long. From germline, CDR1 is MNHEY and CDR2 SMNVEV (reference sequence). The CDR3 sequence: CASSFISVRNTGELFF.

The CDR3 here is CASSRKIAGGAYNEQFF. The chain carries TRBV9 and TRBJ2-1; TCRdb's D gene call, TRBD2, goes unchecked for lack of DNA. There are 17 residues in the CDR3. The germline V gene has CDR1 SGDLS and CDR2 YYNGEE.

The rearrangement joins TRBV12-3 or TRBV12-4 to TRBJ2-1; there is no DNA to check the TCRdb D call of TRBD2. The CDR3 spans 11 residues. The CDR3 is CASSPLAEQFF.

This rearrangement joins TRBV13 to TRBJ1-2; TCRdb indicates TRBD1, and absent DNA this call remains unverified. Germline V gene sequence: CDR1 PRHDT, CDR2 FYEKMQ (reference sequence). The CDR3 is 15 residues long. This chain's CDR3 is CASSLQGQANYGYTF.

The genes are TRBV12-3 or TRBV12-4 and TRBJ2-7; the TRBD2 assignment by TCRdb is unverifiable without DNA. The CDR3 sequence is 16 residues long. This CDR3 is CASSLLSSANPYEQYF.

The chain is built from TRBV12-3 or TRBV12-4 and TRBJ2-1; checking the TCRdb D call of TRBD2 is not possible without DNA. The CDR3 consists of 13 residues. The CDR3 sequence is CASIPTAEGEQFF.

The chain carries TRBV4-1 and TRBJ1-3. Germline lookup yields CDR1 MGHRA and CDR2 YSYEKL. The CDR3 loop spans 13 amino acids. The CDR3: CASSPGLPNTIYF.

The chain carries TRBV5-1 and TRBJ1-2; the TCRdb D gene call, TRBD1, has no DNA to confirm it. This CDR3 region has 14 residues. The V gene's germline CDR1 is SGHRS and CDR2 YFSETQ. This chain's CDR3 is CASSYDRSNYGYTF.

The chain joins TRBV30 to TRBJ2-2; without DNA, the TCRdb call of TRBD1 cannot be checked. The CDR3 has 16 amino acids. Germline CDR1 reads GTSNPN; CDR2 reads SVGIG (reference sequence). The CDR3 sequence is CAWSDGGQGTGGELFF.

The genes are TRBV2 and TRBJ2-1; the D call of TRBD2 rests on TCRdb alone, since no DNA is present to check it. Germline loops: CDR1 SNHLY, CDR2 FYNNEI. The CDR3 runs 14 residues. The CDR3 sequence: CASSEWREPNEQFF.

The rearrangement links TRBV7-9 to TRBJ2-1; as DNA is missing, the TRBD2 call by TCRdb cannot be tested. The germline CDR1 and CDR2 sequences are SEHNR and FQNEAQ (reference sequence). The CDR3 length is 14 residues. The CDR3 loop reads CASIPTGERFEQFF. Full variable domain (rest looked up from reference TRBV7-9 and TRBJ2-1): DTGVSQNPRHKITKRGQNVTFRCDPISEHNRLYWYRQTLGQGPEFLTYFQNEAQLEKSRLLSDRFSAERPKGSFSTLEIQRTEQGDSAMYLCASIPTGERFEQFFGPGTRLTVL.

The V and J genes are TRBV25-1 and TRBJ2-1; TCRdb outputs TRBD1, but without DNA this stays unchecked. CDR1 is MGHDK and CDR2 is SYGVNS in the germline V gene. There are 13 residues in the CDR3. The CDR3 region is CASTPGVGGEQFF.

This sequence joins TRBV20-1 and TRBJ2-1; the D gene TCRdb calls, TRBD1, cannot be checked with no DNA. In germline, CDR1 is DFQATT, CDR2 SNEGSKA (reference sequence). The CDR3 spans 14 residues. The CDR3 here is CSARDRTGTNEQFF.

The V gene is TRBV9, the J gene TRBJ2-2; checking the TCRdb D call of TRBD1 is not possible without DNA. This CDR3 spans 13 amino acids. Germline loops: CDR1 SGDLS, CDR2 YYNGEE. CDR3 loop: CASSPRTGGELFF.

CDR3 residues: CSARDPAGGWGDQFF. The gene calls are TRBV20-1 and TRBJ2-1; as DNA is missing, the TRBD1 call by TCRdb cannot be tested. This CDR3 has 15 amino acids. Germline V lookup: CDR1 DFQATT, CDR2 SNEGSKA (reference sequence).

The chain couples TRBV13 to TRBJ2-1; absent DNA, TCRdb's TRBD2 call cannot be checked. Germline loops: CDR1 PRHDT, CDR2 FYEKMQ (reference sequence). This CDR3 spans 13 amino acids. The CDR3 is CASGGLAENEQFF. The variable domain in full, with the rest retrieved from reference TRBV13 and TRBJ2-1, is AAGVIQSPRHLIKEKRETATLKCYPIPRHDTVYWYQQGPGQDPQFLISFYEKMQSDKGSIPDRFSAQQFSDYHSELNMSSLELGDSALYFCASGGLAENEQFFGPGTRLTVL.

This sequence joins TRBV11-3 and TRBJ2-7; TCRdb's D call of TRBD2 is untestable without DNA. The germline V gene encodes CDR1 SGHNT and CDR2 YENEEA. The CDR3 loop spans 15 amino acids. CDR3 in amino acids: CASSSLGGFPYEQYF.

The chain recombines TRBV7-2 with TRBJ2-2; TCRdb indicates TRBD1, and absent DNA this call remains unverified. CDR1 is SGHTA and CDR2 is FQGNSA in the germline V gene. The CDR3 extends over 15 amino acids. The CDR3 region is CASSHLLPGAGELFF.

The V and J genes are TRBV2 and TRBJ1-2; as DNA is missing, the TRBD1 call by TCRdb cannot be tested. The CDR3 totals 13 residues. Germline-derived CDR1 and CDR2 are SNHLY and FYNNEI. The chain's CDR3 is CASSDGQGPGYTF.

The chain carries TRBV7-9 and TRBJ2-3. The CDR3 is made up of 16 amino acids. Germline assignment: CDR1 SEHNR and CDR2 FQNEAQ (reference sequence). CDR3 residues: CASSLIGGSSTDTQYF.

The V call is TRBV15, the J call TRBJ2-7; absent DNA, TCRdb's TRBD1 call cannot be checked. The CDR3 runs 14 residues. Germline values: CDR1 LNHNV, CDR2 YYDKDF (reference sequence). The CDR3 protein is CATSIQGYVYEQYF.

The chain carries TRBV29-1 and TRBJ1-3; TCRdb indicates TRBD1, and absent DNA this call remains unverified. The germline V gene encodes CDR1 SQVTM and CDR2 ANQGSEA. This CDR3 has 17 amino acids. CDR3 residues: CSVEGGTGRFSGNTIYF.